One sample yielded the 27 T cell receptor beta chains listed below, sequenced in a study of T cell clones after liver transplantation (dated 2019 in TCRdb). The time point label here, explained by the study, means: pre-transplant. Library preparation was by the immunoSEQ multiplex PCR assay. The table was pulled from immuneACCESS by TCRdb, which kept in-frame rearrangements only. Such tables lose some clones; where checked, under half of the loss comes from unresolved V genes, and the rest has no known cause. The sample table contains tens of thousands of clones; only one count was recorded for roughly 83% of them. Of the sample, about 8.5% falls within the top ten clones. The specimen comprised CD4+ T cells from blood, sampled before liver transplant. All receptors derive from a human donor who received a liver transplant.

The gene calls are TRBV7-2 and TRBJ2-7, with a weak D call TRBD2 (7 bases). The CDR3 runs to 16 residues. The V and J ends lost 5 bases and 7 bases respectively, with 24 bases between them. Per germline, CDR1 SGHTA and CDR2 FQGNSA. The CDR3 region has the DNA TGTGCCAGCAGCCCATACATAGGGGGGGCCCCCCGTGAGCAGTACTTC. Translated, it gives CASSPYIGGAPREQYF.

The chain joins TRBV6-5 to TRBJ2-3; perhaps TRBD2 as D (5 bases). Germline CDR1 MNHEY, CDR2 SVGAGI. The germline V and J ends were trimmed by 9 bases and 8 bases, with 21 bases remaining between them. The CDR3 has 14 amino acids. In DNA, the CDR3 is TGTGCCAGTCAACCGATGGCTAGCCCATTTACGCAGTATTTT. Translating gives CASQPMASPFTQYF.

The chain employs TRBV2 and TRBJ2-1; 9 nucleotides agree with TRBD2. J lost 3 bases, V lost 5 bases, and 8 bases had no gene match. The germline CDR1 and CDR2 sequences are SNHLY and FYNNEI. The CDR3 has 16 residues. The CDR3 DNA reads TGTGCCAGCAGTAGACCGACTAGCGGAGTCTACAATGAGCAGTTCTTC. Its translation is CASSRPTSGVYNEQFF. Variable domain in full (rest from reference TRBV2 and TRBJ2-1): EPEVTQTPSHQVTQMGQEVILRCVPISNHLYFYWYRQILGQKVEFLVSFYNNEISEKSEIFDDQFSVERPDGSNFTLKIRSTKLEDSAMYFCASSRPTSGVYNEQFFGPGTRLTVL.

This sequence joins TRBV7-9 and TRBJ1-3; TRBD1 agrees at 9 bases. CDR1 SEHNR and CDR2 FQNEAQ come from the germline V gene (reference sequence). The CDR3 consists of 16 residues. Trimming took 1 base from V and 4 from J; bases not matched to a gene: 5. The CDR3 region has the DNA TGTGCCAGCAGCTTAGACGGGACAGGGACGGGAAACACCATATATTTT. It codes for CASSLDGTGTGNTIYF.

The chain carries TRBV19 and TRBJ1-1; D remains unclear. Germline values: CDR1 LNHDA, CDR2 SQIVND (reference sequence). The CDR3 extends over 13 amino acids. Trimming left V 1 base short and J 3 bases short, with 6 bases between. The CDR3 protein is CASSIGRDTEAFF. DNA for the CDR3: TGTGCCAGTAGTATAGGAAGGGACACTGAAGCTTTCTTT.

By proportion, this clone is medium-sized. The chain carries TRBV7-2 and TRBJ1-5; D possibly corresponds to TRBD1 (6 bases). The CDR3 runs 16 residues. Trimming pared 1 base from V and 6 bases from J, leaving 16 bases between. Germline lookup yields CDR1 SGHTA and CDR2 FQGNSA. For the CDR3, the DNA is TGTGCCAGCAGCTTAGGACCTGGGGGCTCGGGTCAGCCCCAGCATTTT. This codes for CASSLGPGGSGQPQHF.

The rearrangement links TRBV7-2 to TRBJ2-2; D is unclear. V was trimmed by 1 base and J by 7 bases, leaving 10 bases between them. The CDR3 has 14 residues. CDR1 is SGHTA and CDR2 is FQGNSA in the germline V gene. CDR3 nucleotides: TGTGCCAGCAGCTTAGGCCCGTCGGTCGGGGAGCTGTTTTTT. Amino acids: CASSLGPSVGELFF.

J is TRBJ1-1 and V is TRBV5-1; 9 bases are shared with TRBD1. The CDR3 spans 14 residues. With 4 bases clipped from V and 5 bases from J, the junction kept 6 bases outside the gene matches. Germline loops: CDR1 SGHRS, CDR2 YFSETQ. CDR3 amino acids: CASSPGQGWTEAFF. The CDR3 DNA is TGCGCCAGCAGCCCAGGACAGGGGTGGACTGAAGCTTTCTTT.

The CDR3 loop reads CASSARQGASAISSYEQYF. The CDR3 DNA reads TGTGCCAGCAGCGCCCGACAGGGTGCCTCCGCTATCAGCTCCTACGAGCAGTACTTC. The chain has TRBV7-3 and TRBJ2-7, with 7 nucleotides matching TRBD1. CDR3 length: 19 residues. V was clipped by 5 bases and J by 0 bases; unmatched bases: 19. Per germline, CDR1 SGHTA and CDR2 FQGTGA. Full variable domain (remainder filled in from reference TRBV7-3 and TRBJ2-7): GAGVSQTPSNKVTEKGKYVELRCDPISGHTALYWYRQSLGQGPEFLIYFQGTGAADDSGLPNDRFFAVRPEGSVSTLKIQRTERGDSAVYLCASSARQGASAISSYEQYFGPGTRLTVT.

The V and J genes are TRBV9 and TRBJ1-2; a weak D match, TRBD1 (6 bases). Looked up from germline, CDR1 is SGDLS and CDR2 is YYNGEE. V lost 2 bases and J lost 4, with 12 bases in between. The CDR3 length is 14 residues. CDR3 in DNA: TGTGCCAGCAGCGTCTCAGGGGATACCTATGGCTACACCTTC. Translating it yields CASSVSGDTYGYTF.

V usage is TRBV28 and J usage is TRBJ2-3; D unresolved. The V and J ends lost 2 bases and 3 bases respectively, with 3 bases between them. CDR1 MDHEN and CDR2 SYDVKM come from the germline V gene. The CDR3 sequence is 12 residues long. For the CDR3, the DNA is TGTGCCAGCAGTTTAAATACAGATACGCAGTATTTT. It specifies CASSLNTDTQYF.

This rearrangement joins TRBV5-1 to TRBJ2-2; 11 nucleotides agree with TRBD1. After removal of 5 bases from V and 3 bases from J, the junction contained 3 bases not matched to a gene. Per germline, CDR1 SGHRS and CDR2 YFSETQ. This CDR3 spans 15 amino acids. The CDR3 spells CASRSGQGDTGELFF. CDR3 in DNA: TGCGCCAGCAGGTCGGGACAGGGGGACACCGGGGAGCTGTTTTTT.

The rearrangement joins TRBV6-1 to TRBJ2-2, with 7 bases that match TRBD1. This CDR3 contains 14 residues. V lost 4 bases, J lost 6 bases, and 5 bases stayed unmatched. The germline CDR1 and CDR2 sequences are MNHNS and SASEGT. As DNA, the CDR3 is TGTGCCAGCAGTGTGACAGGGACACCCGGGGAGCTGTTTTTT. Translated, it gives CASSVTGTPGELFF.

The chain couples TRBV29-1 to TRBJ2-3, with D possibly TRBD1 on 6 matching bases. From germline, CDR1 is SQVTM and CDR2 ANQGSEA. The CDR3 runs 13 residues. Trimming removed 1 base at V and 4 bases at J, with 9 bases between. CDR3 region: CSVEGAGADTQYF. The CDR3 DNA reads TGCAGCGTTGAAGGGGCAGGGGCAGATACGCAGTATTTT.

The chain carries TRBV10-3 and TRBJ1-4, with D unclear. V was clipped by 2 bases and J by 3 bases, with 16 bases between them. The length of the CDR3 is 17 residues. CDR1 is ENHRY and CDR2 is SYGVKD in the germline V gene. The CDR3, as DNA: TGTGCCATCAGTGAGACGGGATCATGGGTAGCTAATGAAAAACTGTTTTTT. This translates into CAISETGSWVANEKLFF.

This rearrangement joins TRBV18 to TRBJ1-5; no firm D call. V was clipped by 0 bases and J by 2 bases, with 14 bases between them. The length of the CDR3 is 17 residues. Germline V gene data show CDR1 as KGHSH and CDR2 as LQKENI. DNA of the CDR3: TGTGCCAGCTCACCACCACTGGGAGGGTCGGGCAATCAGCCCCAGCATTTT. Its protein is CASSPPLGGSGNQPQHF.

This chain joins TRBV19 and TRBJ2-7; D is ambiguous. The ends were cut back, 6 bases at V and 0 bases at J, with 12 bases in the middle. Germline loops: CDR1 LNHDA, CDR2 SQIVND (reference sequence). This CDR3 spans 14 amino acids. The CDR3 DNA is TGTGCCAGTAGAGATAGAAGGAGCTCCTACGAGCAGTACTTC. It encodes CASRDRRSSYEQYF.

The chain has TRBV28 and TRBJ1-5; D call uncertain. The CDR3 spans 16 residues. V was trimmed by 7 bases and J by 0 bases, leaving 16 bases between them. CDR1 MDHEN and CDR2 SYDVKM come from the germline V gene. CDR3 DNA: TGTGCCAGCACCGCCACCTCAGAGTATAGCAATCAGCCCCAGCATTTT. It codes for CASTATSEYSNQPQHF.

This clone was recorded a few times. The rearrangement joins TRBV14 to TRBJ1-1; weak D call: TRBD1 (6 bases). Deletions cut 3 bases from V and 6 bases from J, with 14 bases between. The CDR3 sequence is 14 residues long. The germline V gene has CDR1 SGHDN and CDR2 FVKESK. The CDR3 nucleotides are TGTGCCAGCAGCCATTCTGGGGGCGCTTCTGAAGCTTTCTTT. Translation: CASSHSGGASEAFF. The full variable domain, rest sourced from reference TRBV14 and TRBJ1-1, is EAGVTQFPSHSVIEKGQTVTLRCDPISGHDNLYWYRRVMGKEIKFLLHFVKESKQDESGMPNNRFLAERTGGTYSTLKVQPAELEDSGVYFCASSHSGGASEAFFGQGTRLTVV.

The chain is built from TRBV9 and TRBJ1-2, with D tentatively TRBD1 (5 bases). The CDR3 consists of 14 residues. Trimming cost V 4 bases and J 11 bases, with 21 bases left between them. Germline loops: CDR1 SGDLS, CDR2 YYNGEE. The CDR3 sequence: CASSRQRDRAKYTF. In nucleotides, the CDR3 is TGTGCCAGCAGCCGACAGAGGGACCGAGCCAAGTACACCTTC.

This chain links TRBV19 with TRBJ2-5; 7 bases agree with TRBD2. The CDR3 is made up of 13 amino acids. The germline V gene encodes CDR1 LNHDA and CDR2 SQIVND (reference sequence). The ends lost 5 bases at V and 7 bases at J; junction bases unmatched: 7. CDR3 coding DNA: TGTGCCAGTAGTCTACAGCGGGGAGGGACCCAGTACTTC. It is translated as CASSLQRGGTQYF.

This clone was counted a few times. This chain joins TRBV5-5 and TRBJ1-3; the D is unclear. The CDR3 extends over 14 amino acids. Germline assignment: CDR1 SGHKS and CDR2 YYEKEE (reference sequence). V was pared by 5 bases and J by 0 bases, with 9 bases between. The CDR3 coding sequence is TGTGCCAGCAGTCCTCGTTACTCTGGAAACACCATATATTTT. The encoded protein is CASSPRYSGNTIYF.

This clone was seen once. The chain links TRBV7-3 to TRBJ1-1; D is possibly TRBD1 (5 bases). CDR1 SGHTA and CDR2 FQGTGA come from the germline V gene. V was trimmed by 5 bases and J by 1 base, leaving 8 bases between them. CDR3 length equals 13 residues. The CDR3 DNA reads TGTGCCAGCAGCAAGGGGTCGAACACTGAAGCTTTCTTT. It translates to CASSKGSNTEAFF. Full variable domain (remainder filled in from reference TRBV7-3 and TRBJ1-1): GAGVSQTPSNKVTEKGKYVELRCDPISGHTALYWYRQSLGQGPEFLIYFQGTGAADDSGLPNDRFFAVRPEGSVSTLKIQRTERGDSAVYLCASSKGSNTEAFFGQGTRLTVV.

The rearrangement uses TRBV27 and TRBJ2-1, with 8 positions matching TRBD2. With V trimmed by 8 bases and J by 5 bases, 8 bases remained unmatched. The germline gives CDR1 MNHEY, CDR2 SMNVEV (reference sequence). There are 14 residues in the CDR3. In DNA form, the CDR3 reads TGTGCCAGCCGAGGGGCACTAGCGGACAATGAGCAGTTCTTC. Its protein is CASRGALADNEQFF.

The J gene is TRBJ2-7, the V gene TRBV4-3; 7 nucleotides agree with TRBD2. CDR3 length equals 18 residues. Germline CDR1 LGHNA, CDR2 YSLEER. V shed 0 bases, J shed 6 bases, and the junction held 17 bases outside the gene matches. The CDR3 protein is CASSQDLSGYGGGSEQYF. DNA of the CDR3: TGCGCCAGCAGCCAAGATCTGTCAGGGTACGGGGGAGGGAGCGAGCAGTACTTC.

This chain links TRBV12-5 with TRBJ2-4, with D perhaps given as TRBD1 or TRBD2 (5 bases each). The CDR3 spans 14 residues. Between the trimmed V and J ends, which lost 6 bases and 0 bases, there was a span of 9 bases. In germline, CDR1 is LGHNT, CDR2 FRNRAP. CDR3 sequence (DNA): TGTGCTAGTGGCTGGGGGACAGCCAAAAACATTCAGTACTTC. Protein sequence: CASGWGTAKNIQYF.

The genes are TRBV2 and TRBJ2-1; D is perhaps TRBD1 or TRBD2 (5 bases each). The V and J ends lost 8 bases and 5 bases respectively, with 16 bases between them. The CDR3 covers 14 residues. In germline, CDR1 is SNHLY, CDR2 FYNNEI. The DNA of the CDR3 is TGTGCCAGCCCTCGCGAGGGGACCGACAATGAGCAGTTCTTC. Translation: CASPREGTDNEQFF.